This TCR beta chain was identified in a study of radiation and T cells in renal cell carcinoma (dated by TCRdb to the early 2020s). At the level of the whole study: The samples were drawn from a clinical trial, where primary renal cell carcinomas were treated with 15 Gy of stereotactic body radiation therapy and then removed by nephrectomy 4 weeks afterward. A total of approximately 53 samples underwent TCR beta sequencing, made up of some 26 tumors and roughly 27 peripheral blood samples. A total of 3.5 million to 4.5 million unique CDR3 nucleotide sequences, encoding roughly 3,000,000 unique CDR3 amino acid sequences, were found across all 50 or so samples. Study-level results and caveats: Because no pretreatment tumor biopsies were available, whether clonotypes were present in the tumor at baseline could not be determined. Because the trial had a single-armed design, the trial could not examine how radiation dose or scheduling affected the TCR repertoire. An increase in top tumor clonotypes in blood was observed from baseline to 2 weeks post-radiation, followed by contraction by 4 weeks, which was taken to suggest transient expansion of tumor-resident clones. Blood repertoire dynamics were not followed beyond 4 weeks after treatment.

Following the manufacturer's recommendations, the immunoSEQ kit was used to generate TCR beta libraries from genomic DNA. To prepare the libraries, a first multiplex PCR with proprietary primers was run, followed by a second PCR that added unique barcodes, and a bead cleanup was done after each round. Each sample batch included a kit-provided positive control reaction and a negative control reaction. The final libraries were assessed on an Agilent 4200 TapeStation D1000 ScreenTape, pooled by volume, and quantified by qPCR. Sequencing ran on an Illumina NextSeq500 with a MidOutput 150-cycle cartridge, using 156 Read1 and 15 Index1 cycles with kit custom primers. The pooled library was loaded at around 0.98 pM, with a roughly 20% PhiX control spiked in. From the authors' description of their analysis: Vendor-processed data were analyzed in R, and a clonotype was defined as all T cells sharing the same CDR3 nucleotide sequence. In the clone abundance analyses, frequencies in each sample were normalized to that sample's 10,000 most abundant clones. Public T cell clones, which averaged fewer than five per sample, were removed prior to analysis. A difference in abundance of at least 32-fold between compartments was used to define tumor-enriched and baseline blood-enriched clonotypes. A beta-binomial differential abundance model was used to identify clonotypes that expanded or contracted between blood time points. Tumor-blood repertoire similarity was measured with the Baroni-Urbani and Buser coefficient, and group comparisons used two-tailed Wilcoxon tests in R. TCRdb took this table from immuneACCESS and kept in-frame rearrangements with V and J called. Such tables lack part of the clones; where checked against another copy, unresolved V genes explain under half of the gap, and the rest is unexplained. D and trimming were read from the DNA, whereas the V and J calls and clone size are those reported in that table. In all, the sample holds some 120,000 clones, and about 81% of those were seen once. Around 1.8% of the sample lies in the top ten.

Interpreted using the paper, the time point label stands for: blood 2 weeks post-SBRT. The sample's treatment or condition, from its label and the paper: 15 Gy SBRT to primary tumor, nephrectomy 4 weeks later. Serial peripheral blood from radiation-treated patients was sampled at baseline, 2 weeks and 4 weeks after SBRT to track tumor-enriched clonotypes. Every patient had renal cell carcinoma of clear cell pathology. The QIAamp DNA Blood Mini Kit (Qiagen) was used to prepare genomic DNA for TCR sequencing. The analyses included only samples that passed all quality control checks. With regard to this clone: No antigen is known for it. Per-nucleotide qualities are absent, and no much larger clonotype sits a single base away.

The sequencing here drew on blood, taken from a patient whose treatment included radiotherapy and nephrectomy. This sequence was found in a woman aged 60-75 years with renal cell carcinoma.

The CDR3 protein is CASSYSGDYGYTF. The DNA sequence follows: TGTGCCAGCAGTTACAGTGGGGACTATGGCTACACCTTC. This receptor chain uses TRBV6-5 and TRBJ1-2; the D gene cannot be named for sure. V is pared back by 2 bases and J by 3 bases, with 7 bases lying between the germline termini. Reading the germline V gene gives CDR1 MNHEY and CDR2 SVGAGI. The CDR3 sequence holds 13 residues, the cysteine and phenylalanine included. Solely the CDR3 DNA is kept, with 39 bases framed from the first base.